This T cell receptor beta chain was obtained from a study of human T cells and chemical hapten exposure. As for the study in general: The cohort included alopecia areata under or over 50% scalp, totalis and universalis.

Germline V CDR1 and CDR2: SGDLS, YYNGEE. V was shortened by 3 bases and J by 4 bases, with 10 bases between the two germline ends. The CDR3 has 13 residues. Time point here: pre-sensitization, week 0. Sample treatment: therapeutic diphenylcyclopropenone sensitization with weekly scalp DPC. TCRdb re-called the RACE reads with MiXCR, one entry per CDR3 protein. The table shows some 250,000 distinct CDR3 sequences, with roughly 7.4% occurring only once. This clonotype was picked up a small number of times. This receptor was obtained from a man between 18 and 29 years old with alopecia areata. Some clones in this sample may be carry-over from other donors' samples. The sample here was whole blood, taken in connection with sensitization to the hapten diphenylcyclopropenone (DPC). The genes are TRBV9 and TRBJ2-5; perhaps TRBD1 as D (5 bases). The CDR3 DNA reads TGTGCCAGCAGCGCAGGGTGGTCAGAGACCCAGTACTTC. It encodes CASSAGWSETQYF.